The 20 T cell receptor beta chains reported below all come from one sample, sequenced in a study of cytomegalovirus exposure and HLA in healthy donors. The PCR used 60 Vbeta and 13 Jbeta primers. Clones were read by immunoSEQ multiplex PCR, and TCRdb kept only the in-frame ones, dropping some. Among about 140,000 clones listed, approximately 80% were seen once. The sequenced sample consisted of PBMCs. These TCRs come from a man aged 35 to 55 in good health and CMV-seronegative.

The chain recombines TRBV2 with TRBJ1-6; D is perhaps TRBD1 (6 bases). V was shortened by 7 bases and J by 7 bases, with 11 bases between the two germline ends. The CDR3 contains 13 residues. The germline CDR1 and CDR2 sequences are SNHLY and FYNNEI. The CDR3, as DNA: TGTGCCAGCAAAGAGGGGACAAATTCACCCCTCCACTTT. This codes for CASKEGTNSPLHF.

The chain recombines TRBV7-9 with TRBJ2-2; D is perhaps TRBD2 (5 bases). CDR3 length: 14 amino acids. The V end lost 2 bases, the J end lost 6 bases, and 10 bases lay between the germline ends. Germline V gene sequence: CDR1 SEHNR, CDR2 FQNEAQ (reference sequence). CDR3 region: CASSLTFGAGELFF. In nucleotides, the CDR3 is TGTGCCAGCAGCTTAACGTTCGGGGCCGGGGAGCTGTTTTTT.

This chain connects TRBV28 to TRBJ1-3; 7 bases agree with TRBD1. The J segment lost 0 bases and the V segment lost 7 bases, leaving 6 bases of the junction unmatched. Germline loops: CDR1 MDHEN, CDR2 SYDVKM. CDR3 length: 15 residues. CDR3 protein: CASTRTGSSGNTIYF. The CDR3 nucleotides read TGTGCCAGCACCAGGACAGGATCCTCTGGAAACACCATATATTTT.

The V and J genes are TRBV10-1 and TRBJ2-5; D remains ambiguous. The CDR3 loop spans 14 amino acids. CDR1 is WNHNN, CDR2 SYGVQD, per germline (reference sequence). With 3 bases removed from V and 1 base from J, the gap between germline ends came to 9 bases. DNA for the CDR3: TGCGCCAGCAGTGAATTTGCGTGCCAAGAGACCCAGTACTTC. It translates to CASSEFACQETQYF.

This rearrangement joins TRBV6-1 to TRBJ2-3, with 11 bases aligning to TRBD1. CDR3 size: 15 residues. V lost 7 bases to trimming and J lost 4 bases; unmatched junction nucleotides: 7. Germline V gene data show CDR1 as MNHNS and CDR2 as SASEGT. As DNA, the CDR3 is TGTGCCAGCACCAAAGGACAGGGGGCGGCAGATACGCAGTATTTT. It codes for CASTKGQGAADTQYF.

In this sample, this clone turned up a few times. The CDR3 nucleotides are TGTGCCAGCAGTTACTCACACCAAACCTCAGATACGCAGTATTTT. Its translation: CASSYSHQTSDTQYF. J is TRBJ2-3 and V is TRBV6-5; D is ambiguous. Germline-derived CDR1 and CDR2 are MNHEY and SVGAGI. Trimming left V 0 bases short and J 4 bases short, with 11 bases between. The CDR3 extends over 15 amino acids.

The V call is TRBV6-1, the J call TRBJ1-2; perhaps TRBD1 as D (6 bases). The CDR3 loop spans 12 amino acids. CDR1 and CDR2 from the germline V gene are MNHNS and SASEGT. The V end was cut by 6 bases, the J end by 8 bases, with 13 bases between. CDR3: CASRPTGYGYTF. CDR3 nucleotide sequence: TGTGCCAGCAGACCTACAGGGTACGGCTACACCTTC.

This clone was observed once. This chain links TRBV30 with TRBJ2-3; 8 bases map to TRBD2. This CDR3 contains 16 residues. With 5 bases clipped from V and 4 bases from J, the junction kept 14 bases outside the gene matches. Germline loops: CDR1 GTSNPN, CDR2 SVGIG (reference sequence). The CDR3 DNA follows: TGTGCCTGGGTCACAGCTGCGGGGGGCCGGGCAGATACGCAGTATTTT. It specifies CAWVTAAGGRADTQYF.

There are a few counts of this clone. V and J are TRBV7-2 and TRBJ2-3; perhaps TRBD2 as D (6 bases). The germline V and J ends were trimmed by 5 bases and 0 bases, with 12 bases remaining between them. Germline assignment: CDR1 SGHTA and CDR2 FQGNSA. The CDR3 has 15 amino acids. For the CDR3, the DNA is TGTGCCAGCAGCGGGACTGTCCTTAGCACAGATACGCAGTATTTT. It translates to CASSGTVLSTDTQYF.

The rearrangement joins TRBV6-1 to TRBJ2-7; 7 positions agree with TRBD1. Germline V CDR1 and CDR2: MNHNS, SASEGT. V shed 5 bases and J 6 bases; nucleotides not matched to a gene: 10. The CDR3 runs to 14 residues. The CDR3 sequence: CASSIPQGVVEQYF. CDR3 coding DNA: TGTGCCAGCAGTATTCCGCAGGGGGTAGTCGAGCAGTACTTC.

This chain joins TRBV27 and TRBJ2-5, with a weak D call TRBD1 (5 bases). The CDR3 has 13 residues. Trimming removed 6 bases at V and 5 bases at J, with 13 bases between. CDR1 and CDR2 (germline): MNHEY, SMNVEV (reference sequence). CDR3 protein: CASRTAGWETQYF. The DNA of the CDR3 is TGTGCCAGCAGGACAGCAGGTTGGGAGACCCAGTACTTC.

As regards this clone: Compared with germline, one end of the junction differs, possibly owing to a read error. This CDR3 reads CASSQGGSGANGLTF. CDR3 DNA: TGCGCCAGCAGCCAAGGGGGTTCTGGGGCCAACGGCCTGACTTTC. The chain has TRBV4-3 and TRBJ2-6, with a tentative D call TRBD1 (5 bases). The length of the CDR3 is 15 residues. The V gene's germline CDR1 is LGHNA and CDR2 YSLEER.

This chain uses TRBV28 with TRBJ2-3; D might be TRBD2 (5 bases). CDR1 and CDR2 (germline): MDHEN, SYDVKM. The germline V and J ends were trimmed by 8 bases and 1 base, with 19 bases remaining between them. The length of the CDR3 is 16 residues. CDR3 DNA sequence: TGTGCCAGCCTTCTGGCCGGAGCCGGGGGCACAGATACGCAGTATTTT. Its translation: CASLLAGAGGTDTQYF.

In this sample, this clone turned up a few times. The chain uses TRBV30 and TRBJ1-5, with 8 nucleotides matching TRBD1. This CDR3 is built from 18 residues. The J segment lost 2 bases and the V segment lost 2 bases, leaving 14 bases of the junction unmatched. The germline CDR1 and CDR2 sequences are GTSNPN and SVGIG (reference sequence). The DNA of the CDR3 is TGTGCCTGGAGTCGGACAGGGTTGGAGTATTGGGGCAATCAGCCCCAGCATTTT. It yields the protein CAWSRTGLEYWGNQPQHF.

The chain combines TRBV6-5 with TRBJ2-1; D is perhaps TRBD2 (6 bases). Germline V lookup: CDR1 MNHEY, CDR2 SVGAGI. V was trimmed by 4 bases and J by 0 bases, leaving 10 bases between them. The CDR3 spans 15 residues. The chain's CDR3 is CASSLAVSSYNEQFF. CDR3 bases: TGTGCCAGCAGTTTAGCGGTTAGCTCCTACAATGAGCAGTTCTTC.

This clone was counted once. This CDR3 reads CASGAGDSTDTQYF. In DNA form, the CDR3 reads TGTGCCAGTGGGGCAGGGGATAGCACAGATACGCAGTATTTT. The V gene is TRBV5-4, the J gene TRBJ2-3; weak D call: TRBD1 (6 bases). The CDR3 runs to 14 residues. Germline loops: CDR1 SGHNT, CDR2 YYREEE (reference sequence). V lost 8 bases to trimming and J lost 0 bases, with 13 bases between them.

The chain employs TRBV30 and TRBJ1-4; possible D gene TRBD1, 5 bases. CDR3 length: 13 amino acids. Germline CDR1 and CDR2: GTSNPN and SVGIG (reference sequence). The germline V and J ends were trimmed by 4 bases and 8 bases, with 14 bases remaining between them. The CDR3 loop is CAWTGQAGEKLFF. CDR3 in DNA: TGTGCCTGGACCGGGCAGGCAGGGGAAAAACTGTTTTTT.

The chain recombines TRBV28 with TRBJ2-4; the match to TRBD1 covers 7 bases. V gave up 7 bases and J gave up 0 bases; unmatched junction bases: 12. Germline values: CDR1 MDHEN, CDR2 SYDVKM. The CDR3 totals 17 residues. CDR3 sequence reads: CASIPSSGQIAKNIQYF. As DNA, the CDR3 is TGTGCCAGCATACCATCCTCGGGACAGATAGCCAAAAACATTCAGTACTTC.

In its sample, this clone was seen a few times. The chain recombines TRBV28 with TRBJ2-7, with a possible D match to TRBD1 (6 bases). This CDR3 region has 13 residues. The germline V gene has CDR1 MDHEN and CDR2 SYDVKM. V shed 6 bases and J shed 1 base, with 10 bases lying between them. CDR3 protein: CASSRGQSYEQYF. CDR3 sequence (DNA): TGTGCCAGCAGCCGAGGACAGTCCTACGAGCAGTACTTC.

A few counts support this clone. The rearrangement uses TRBV6-5 and TRBJ2-5; D is perhaps TRBD1 (7 bases). CDR3 length: 15 residues. V was cut by 0 bases and J by 4 bases, with 12 bases left in between. CDR1 and CDR2 from the germline V gene are MNHEY and SVGAGI. The CDR3 DNA reads as TGTGCCAGCAGTTACTCGGAGGGGGCATCAGAGACCCAGTACTTC. Protein sequence: CASSYSEGASETQYF.